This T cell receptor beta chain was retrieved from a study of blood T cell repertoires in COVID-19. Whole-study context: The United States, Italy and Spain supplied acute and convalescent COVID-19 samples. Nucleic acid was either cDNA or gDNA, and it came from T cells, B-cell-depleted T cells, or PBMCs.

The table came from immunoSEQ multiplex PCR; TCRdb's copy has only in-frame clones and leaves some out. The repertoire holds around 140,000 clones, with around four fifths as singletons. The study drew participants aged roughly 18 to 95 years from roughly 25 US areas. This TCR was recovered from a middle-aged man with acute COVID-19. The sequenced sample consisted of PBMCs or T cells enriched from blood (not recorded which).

The CDR3 is CASSPLAGGLTDTQYF. In DNA, the CDR3 is TGTGCCAGTAGTCCCCTAGCGGGAGGGCTCACAGATACGCAGTATTTT. The chain has TRBV19 and TRBJ2-3; 12 nucleotides line up with TRBD2. V trimming: 5 bases; J trimming: 2 bases; junction bases outside the gene matches: 5. This CDR3 is 16 amino acids long. From germline, CDR1 is LNHDA and CDR2 SQIVND (reference sequence).